One sample yielded the 10 T cell receptor beta chains listed below, sequenced in a study of T-cell reconstitution after alpha-beta-depleted transplantation in children. The library targeted TCRbeta and was prepared with unique molecular identifiers. TCRdb recomputed calls from the PCR reads with MiXCR, one row per CDR3 protein. The sample holds around 800,000 distinct CDR3 sequences, around 15% seen once. Specimen: PBMCs, mostly from graft donor cells, collected 360 days after TCRalphabeta/CD19-depleted stem cell transplant. These receptors were collected from a male patient between 10 and 17 years old who had a stem cell transplant for acute lymphoblastic leukemia, so the T cells may come from the graft donor.

Many counts were recorded for this clonotype. The V gene is TRBV2, the J gene TRBJ2-1; D possibly uses TRBD1 or TRBD2 (5 bases each). Germline V gene lookup returns CDR1 SNHLY and CDR2 FYNNEI. Trimming removed 4 bases from V and 12 bases from J, with 13 bases in between. The CDR3 is made up of 12 amino acids. The CDR3 here is CASSGVAGRQFF. CDR3 nucleotide sequence: TGTGCCAGCAGTGGCGTCGCAGGGAGGCAGTTCTTC.

The chain is built from TRBV20-1 and TRBJ2-1; D call uncertain. Trimming pared 6 bases from V and 9 bases from J, leaving 9 bases between. CDR3 length equals 10 residues. Per the germline V gene, CDR1 is DFQATT and CDR2 is SNEGSKA (reference sequence). The DNA for the CDR3 is TGCAGTGCGAGCGTTACTGAGCAGTTCTTC. The encoded protein is CSASVTEQFF.

This chain uses TRBV5-1 with TRBJ2-5, with 10 nucleotides matching TRBD1. This CDR3 is 15 amino acids long. Trimming removed 4 bases from V and 2 bases from J; junction bases left unmatched: 5. Germline V gene lookup returns CDR1 SGHRS and CDR2 YFSETQ. CDR3 nucleotide sequence: TGCGCCAGCAGCATAGACAGGGGGCGGCAAGAGACCCAGTACTTC. It is translated as CASSIDRGRQETQYF.

The chain uses TRBV5-1 and TRBJ2-7; D is possibly TRBD1 (5 bases). Per germline, CDR1 SGHRS and CDR2 YFSETQ. The CDR3 spans 15 residues. Trimming left V 3 bases short and J 3 bases short, with 16 bases between. CDR3 sequence: CASSSVPRESYEQYF. The CDR3 coding sequence is TGCGCCAGCAGCTCGGTCCCCAGGGAAAGCTACGAGCAGTACTTC.

Only a few counts were recorded for this clonotype. The V gene is TRBV5-1, the J gene TRBJ2-3; no definite D call. Trimming removed 0 bases from V and 5 bases from J, with 13 bases in between. The CDR3 is 15 residues long. Germline V lookup: CDR1 SGHRS, CDR2 YFSETQ. The CDR3, as DNA: TGCGCCAGCAGCTTGGTGGTAGGGTCTAAAGATACGCAGTATTTT. Encoded protein: CASSLVVGSKDTQYF.

The chain joins TRBV9 to TRBJ2-3, with TRBD2 as a possible D gene (7 bases). Germline values: CDR1 SGDLS, CDR2 YYNGEE. V was trimmed by 0 bases and J by 4 bases, leaving 18 bases between them. This CDR3 spans 17 amino acids. CDR3 sequence: CASSVEGGGSGADTQYF. The CDR3 nucleotides are TGTGCCAGCAGCGTAGAGGGGGGAGGGTCGGGGGCAGATACGCAGTATTTT.

The chain is built from TRBV4-1 and TRBJ2-6; 9 bases line up with TRBD1. Germline CDR1 reads MGHRA; CDR2 reads YSYEKL. CDR3 size: 17 residues. The V gene end was trimmed by 5 bases and the J gene end by 0 bases; junction bases not matched to a gene: 5. The CDR3 spells CASSSGTGSSGANVLTF. The DNA of the CDR3 is TGCGCCAGCAGCTCCGGGACAGGGAGCTCTGGGGCCAACGTCCTGACTTTC.

This clonotype was detected only a few times. This chain joins TRBV4-1 and TRBJ2-5, with 7 bases that match TRBD2. This CDR3 region has 18 residues. With V trimmed by 1 base and J by 4 bases, 15 bases remained unmatched. The germline gives CDR1 MGHRA, CDR2 YSYEKL. This CDR3 reads CASSQVGVAGGVRETQYF. CDR3 in DNA: TGCGCCAGCAGCCAAGTAGGAGTAGCGGGCGGTGTTCGAGAGACCCAGTACTTC.

The chain is built from TRBV3-1 and TRBJ2-7; D possibly corresponds to TRBD1 (5 bases). Trimming stripped 4 bases from V and 6 bases from J, with 22 bases between. Germline assignment: CDR1 LGHDT and CDR2 YNNKEL (reference sequence). The CDR3 runs 16 residues. CDR3 region: CASSLYKNRHGSEQYF. CDR3 coding DNA: TGTGCCAGCAGCCTATATAAGAACAGGCACGGCTCCGAGCAGTACTTC.

This clonotype was seen a few times. The J gene is TRBJ2-1, the V gene TRBV7-6; D not resolved. This CDR3 contains 16 residues. Trimming cost V 4 bases and J 0 bases, with 13 bases left between them. The V gene's germline CDR1 is SGHVS and CDR2 FNYEAQ. DNA of the CDR3: TGTGCCAGCAGCTCCCCCTTCCAGAGCTCCTACAATGAGCAGTTCTTC. Residues: CASSSPFQSSYNEQFF.